This T cell receptor (beta chain) was retrieved from a study of tumor-infiltrating lymphocytes in primary liver carcinoma. About the research overall: Surgery removed the patients' primary liver carcinoma.

Making TCR beta cDNA involved 400 to 600 ng total RNA and a constant-region primer. Sequencing libraries for TCR beta derived from three nested multiplex PCR rounds that used slightly modified ARM-PCR. The study ran its first two PCR rounds for approximately 10 cycles each, using TRBV1-TRBV30 forward primers and a C-beta reverse primer. TCRdb ran MiXCR on the multiplex PCR reads and lists one entry per CDR3 protein. The table records about 180,000 distinct CDR3 sequences, over 45% of them present only once. With regard to this clonotype: As yet, its antigen is unknown.

Unsorted whole blood supplied the RNA, and germline DNA was extracted too. Regarding the study as a whole: The study found a significantly higher top-250-clone fraction in tumors than in blood (p = 0.039).

Trimming removed 6 bases at V and 2 bases at J, with 15 bases between. Germline V CDR1 and CDR2: MDHEN, SYDVKM. This CDR3 spans 15 amino acids. The source of this sequence is a man aged 40-55 years with primary liver carcinoma and hepatitis B virus infection. The rearrangement links TRBV28 to TRBJ2-3; TRBD1 might be the D (6 bases). Material: peripheral blood. The CDR3 bases are TGTGCCAGCAGCGTGCGGCAGGGGCCCACAGATACGCAGTATTTT. Amino acids: CASSVRQGPTDTQYF. The full variable domain, in which reference TRBV28 and TRBJ2-3 provide the parts outside the CDR3, is DVKVTQSSRYLVKRTGEKVFLECVQDMDHENMFWYRQDPGLGLRLIYFSYDVKMKEKGDIPEGYSVSREKKERFSLILESASTNQTSMYLCASSVRQGPTDTQYFGPGTRLTVL.